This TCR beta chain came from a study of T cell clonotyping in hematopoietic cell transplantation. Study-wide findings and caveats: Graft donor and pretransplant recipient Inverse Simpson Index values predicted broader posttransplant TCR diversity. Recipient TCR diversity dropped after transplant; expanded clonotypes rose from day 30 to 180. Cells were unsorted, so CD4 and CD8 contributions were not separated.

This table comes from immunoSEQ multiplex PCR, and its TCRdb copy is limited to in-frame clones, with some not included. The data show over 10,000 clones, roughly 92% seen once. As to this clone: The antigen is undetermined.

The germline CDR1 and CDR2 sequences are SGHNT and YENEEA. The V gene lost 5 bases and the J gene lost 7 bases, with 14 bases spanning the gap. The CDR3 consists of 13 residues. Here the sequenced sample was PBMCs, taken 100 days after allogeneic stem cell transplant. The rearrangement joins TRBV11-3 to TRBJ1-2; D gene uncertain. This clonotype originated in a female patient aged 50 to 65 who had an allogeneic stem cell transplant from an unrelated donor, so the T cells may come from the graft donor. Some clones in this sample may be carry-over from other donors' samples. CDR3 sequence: CASSLRESRGYTF. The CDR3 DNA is TGTGCCAGCAGCCTTAGGGAGTCGCGTGGCTACACCTTC.